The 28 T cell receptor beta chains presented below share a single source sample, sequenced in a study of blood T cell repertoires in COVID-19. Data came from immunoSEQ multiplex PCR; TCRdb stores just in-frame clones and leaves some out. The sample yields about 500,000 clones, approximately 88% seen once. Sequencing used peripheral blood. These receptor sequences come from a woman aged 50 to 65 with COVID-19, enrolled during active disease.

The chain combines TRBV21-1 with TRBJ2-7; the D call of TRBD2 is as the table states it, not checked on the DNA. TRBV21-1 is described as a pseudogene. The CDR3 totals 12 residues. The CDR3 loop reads CASSFRGSEQYF. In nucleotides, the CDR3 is TGTGCCAGCAGCTTCCGGGGGAGCGAGCAGTACTTC.

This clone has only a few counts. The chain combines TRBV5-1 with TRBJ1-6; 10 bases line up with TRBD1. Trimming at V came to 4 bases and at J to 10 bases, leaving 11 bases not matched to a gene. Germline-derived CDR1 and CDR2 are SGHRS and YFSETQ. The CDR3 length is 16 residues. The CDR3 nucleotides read TGCGCCAGCAGCCTCGATCGCGGGACAGGGGAATCACCCCTCCACTTT. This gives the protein CASSLDRGTGESPLHF.

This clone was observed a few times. This CDR3 is CASSPPAGRSGNTIYF. CDR3 in DNA: TGTGCCAGCTCACCACCCGCGGGTCGCTCTGGAAACACCATATATTTT. The V and J genes are TRBV18 and TRBJ1-3; no reliable D call. This CDR3 spans 16 amino acids. The germline CDR1 and CDR2 sequences are KGHSH and LQKENI. Trimming cost V 0 bases and J 0 bases, with 9 bases left between them.

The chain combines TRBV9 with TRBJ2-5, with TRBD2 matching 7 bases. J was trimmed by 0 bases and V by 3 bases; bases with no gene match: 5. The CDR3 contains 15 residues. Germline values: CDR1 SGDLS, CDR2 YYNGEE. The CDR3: CASSGRSGDQETQYF. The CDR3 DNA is TGTGCCAGCAGCGGCCGGAGCGGGGACCAAGAGACCCAGTACTTC.

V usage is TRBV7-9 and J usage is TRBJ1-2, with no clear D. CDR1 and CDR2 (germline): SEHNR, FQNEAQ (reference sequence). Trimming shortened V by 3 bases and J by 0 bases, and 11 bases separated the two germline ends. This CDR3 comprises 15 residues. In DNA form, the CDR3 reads TGTGCCAGCAGCTTCGACGGAGGTCCTAACTATGGCTACACCTTC. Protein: CASSFDGGPNYGYTF.

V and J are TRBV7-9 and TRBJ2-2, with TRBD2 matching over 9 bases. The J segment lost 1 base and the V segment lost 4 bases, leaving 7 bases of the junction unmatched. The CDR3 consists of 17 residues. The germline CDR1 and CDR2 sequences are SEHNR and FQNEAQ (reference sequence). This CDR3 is CASSSALRGGNTGELFF. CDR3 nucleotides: TGTGCCAGCAGCTCGGCTTTGCGGGGGGGGAACACCGGGGAGCTGTTTTTT. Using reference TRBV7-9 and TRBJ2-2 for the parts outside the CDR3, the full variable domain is DTGVSQNPRHKITKRGQNVTFRCDPISEHNRLYWYRQTLGQGPEFLTYFQNEAQLEKSRLLSDRFSAERPKGSFSTLEIQRTEQGDSAMYLCASSSALRGGNTGELFFGEGSRLTVL.

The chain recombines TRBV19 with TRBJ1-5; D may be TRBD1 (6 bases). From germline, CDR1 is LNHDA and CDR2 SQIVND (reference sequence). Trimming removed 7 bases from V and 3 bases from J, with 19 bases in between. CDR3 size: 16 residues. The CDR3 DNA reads TGTGCCAGTACCCCAGGGGTGTGGTCGGACAATCAGCCCCAGCATTTT. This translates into CASTPGVWSDNQPQHF.

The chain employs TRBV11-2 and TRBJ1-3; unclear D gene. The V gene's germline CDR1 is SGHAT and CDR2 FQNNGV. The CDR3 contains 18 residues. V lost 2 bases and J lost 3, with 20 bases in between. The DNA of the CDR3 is TGTGCCAGCAGCTTAATTCTAAGAATAAGACATTATGGAAACACCATATATTTT. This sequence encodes CASSLILRIRHYGNTIYF. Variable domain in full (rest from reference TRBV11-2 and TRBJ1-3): EAGVAQSPRYKIIEKRQSVAFWCNPISGHATLYWYQQILGQGPKLLIQFQNNGVVDDSQLPKDRFSAERLKGVDSTLKIQPAKLEDSAVYLCASSLILRIRHYGNTIYFGEGSWLTVV.

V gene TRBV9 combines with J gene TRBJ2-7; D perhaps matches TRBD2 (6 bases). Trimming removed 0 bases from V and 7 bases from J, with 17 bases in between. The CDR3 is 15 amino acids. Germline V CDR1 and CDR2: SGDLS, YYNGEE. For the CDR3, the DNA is TGTGCCAGCAGCGTAGCCCCCCGGTGGGAGGAGGAGCAGTACTTC. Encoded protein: CASSVAPRWEEEQYF.

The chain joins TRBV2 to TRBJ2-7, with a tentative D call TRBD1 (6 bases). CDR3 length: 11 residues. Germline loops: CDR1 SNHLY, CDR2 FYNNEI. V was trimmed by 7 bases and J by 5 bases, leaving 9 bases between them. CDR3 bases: TGTGCCAGCAACAGGGCCAACGAGCAGTACTTC. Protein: CASNRANEQYF.

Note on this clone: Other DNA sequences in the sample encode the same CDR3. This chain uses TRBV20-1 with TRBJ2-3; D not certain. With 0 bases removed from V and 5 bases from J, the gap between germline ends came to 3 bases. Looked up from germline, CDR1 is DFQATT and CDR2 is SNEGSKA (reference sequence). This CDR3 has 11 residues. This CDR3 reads CSARDQDTQYF. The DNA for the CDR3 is TGCAGTGCTAGAGACCAAGATACGCAGTATTTT.

CDR3 region: CASRENLRGSYEQYF. CDR3 DNA sequence: TGTGCCAGCAGGGAGAACCTCCGCGGCTCCTACGAGCAGTACTTC. V and J are TRBV2 and TRBJ2-7; D not resolved. Trimming pared 6 bases from V and 0 bases from J, leaving 15 bases between. Germline values: CDR1 SNHLY, CDR2 FYNNEI. The CDR3 has 15 residues.

This chain's CDR3 is CASSEQRSSYEQYF. Written as DNA, the CDR3 is TGTGCCAGCAGTGAACAAAGGAGCTCCTACGAGCAGTACTTC. The chain is built from TRBV6-1 and TRBJ2-7; D remains unclear. Germline V lookup: CDR1 MNHNS, CDR2 SASEGT. CDR3 length equals 14 residues. V was cut by 2 bases and J by 0 bases, with 8 bases left in between.

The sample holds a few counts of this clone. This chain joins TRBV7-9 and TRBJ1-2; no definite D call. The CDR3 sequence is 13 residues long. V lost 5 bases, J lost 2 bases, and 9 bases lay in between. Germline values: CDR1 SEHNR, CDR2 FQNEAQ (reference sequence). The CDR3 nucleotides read TGTGCCAGCAGCCAAACTCTGAACTATGGCTACACCTTC. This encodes CASSQTLNYGYTF.

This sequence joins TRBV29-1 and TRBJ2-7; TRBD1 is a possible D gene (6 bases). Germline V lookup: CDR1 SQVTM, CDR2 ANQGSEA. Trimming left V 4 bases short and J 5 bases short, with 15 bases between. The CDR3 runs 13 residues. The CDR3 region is CSVARAGVNEQYF. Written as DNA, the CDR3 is TGCAGCGTTGCGCGGGCAGGGGTTAACGAGCAGTACTTC.

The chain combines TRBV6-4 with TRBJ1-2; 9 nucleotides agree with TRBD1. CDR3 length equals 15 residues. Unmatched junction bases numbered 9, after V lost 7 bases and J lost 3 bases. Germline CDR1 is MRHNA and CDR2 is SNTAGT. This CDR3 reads CASKEGWTGDYGYTF. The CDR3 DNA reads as TGTGCCAGCAAGGAGGGTTGGACAGGGGACTATGGCTACACCTTC.

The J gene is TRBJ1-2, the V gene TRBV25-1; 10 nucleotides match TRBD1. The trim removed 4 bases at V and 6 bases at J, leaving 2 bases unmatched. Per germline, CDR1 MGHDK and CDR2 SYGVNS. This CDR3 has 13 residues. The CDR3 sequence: CASSGTGGDGYTF. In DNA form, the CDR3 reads TGTGCCAGCAGTGGGACAGGGGGAGATGGCTACACCTTC.

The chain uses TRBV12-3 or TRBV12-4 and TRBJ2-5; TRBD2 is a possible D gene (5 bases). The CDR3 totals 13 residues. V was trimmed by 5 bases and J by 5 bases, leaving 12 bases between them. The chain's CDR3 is CASSPGISETQYF. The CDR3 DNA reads TGTGCCAGCAGTCCCGGGATATCGGAGACCCAGTACTTC.

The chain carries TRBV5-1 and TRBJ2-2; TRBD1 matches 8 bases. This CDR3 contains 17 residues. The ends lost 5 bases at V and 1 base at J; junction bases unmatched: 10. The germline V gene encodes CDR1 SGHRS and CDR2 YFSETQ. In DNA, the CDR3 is TGCGCCAGCAGTCGGAGACCAGGGACAGGGAACACCGGGGAGCTGTTTTTT. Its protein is CASSRRPGTGNTGELFF.

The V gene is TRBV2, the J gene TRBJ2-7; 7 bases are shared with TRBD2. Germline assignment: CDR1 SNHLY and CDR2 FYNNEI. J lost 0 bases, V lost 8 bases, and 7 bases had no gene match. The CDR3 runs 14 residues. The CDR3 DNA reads TGTGCCAGCGGGGAGGGGCAGAGCTCCTACGAGCAGTACTTC. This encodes CASGEGQSSYEQYF.

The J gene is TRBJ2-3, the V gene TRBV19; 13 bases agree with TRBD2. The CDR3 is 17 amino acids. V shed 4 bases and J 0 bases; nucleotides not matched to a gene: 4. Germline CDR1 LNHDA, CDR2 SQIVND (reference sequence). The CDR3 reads CASSKGLAGASTDTQYF. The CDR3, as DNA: TGTGCCAGTAGTAAAGGACTAGCGGGGGCGAGCACAGATACGCAGTATTTT.

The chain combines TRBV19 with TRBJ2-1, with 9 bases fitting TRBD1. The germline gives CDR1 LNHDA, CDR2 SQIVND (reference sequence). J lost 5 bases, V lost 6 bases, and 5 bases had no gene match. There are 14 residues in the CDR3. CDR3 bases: TGTGCCAGTAGCCGGGACAGGGATCACAATGAGCAGTTCTTC. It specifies CASSRDRDHNEQFF.

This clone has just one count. The CDR3 protein is CASSSPGGGEYGYTF. The CDR3 coding sequence is TGTGCCAGCAGTTCCCCAGGTGGGGGCGAGTATGGCTACACCTTC. This sequence joins TRBV6-5 and TRBJ1-2, with TRBD1 as a possible D gene (6 bases). The CDR3 is 15 residues long. Germline V gene data show CDR1 as MNHEY and CDR2 as SVGAGI. V was clipped by 4 bases and J by 5 bases, with 17 bases between them.

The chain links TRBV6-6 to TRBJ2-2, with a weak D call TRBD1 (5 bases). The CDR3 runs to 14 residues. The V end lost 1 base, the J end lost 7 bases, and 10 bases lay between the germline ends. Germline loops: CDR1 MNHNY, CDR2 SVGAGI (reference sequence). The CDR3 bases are TGTGCCAGCAGTTACTTCCAGGGCGTCGGGGAGCTGTTTTTT. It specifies CASSYFQGVGELFF.

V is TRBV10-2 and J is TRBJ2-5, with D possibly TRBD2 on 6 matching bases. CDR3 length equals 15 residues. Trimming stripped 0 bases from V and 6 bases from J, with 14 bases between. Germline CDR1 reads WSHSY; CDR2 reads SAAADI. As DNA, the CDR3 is TGCGCCAGCAGTGAGTCGGGCGGGACGGGGAAGACCCAGTACTTC. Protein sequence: CASSESGGTGKTQYF.

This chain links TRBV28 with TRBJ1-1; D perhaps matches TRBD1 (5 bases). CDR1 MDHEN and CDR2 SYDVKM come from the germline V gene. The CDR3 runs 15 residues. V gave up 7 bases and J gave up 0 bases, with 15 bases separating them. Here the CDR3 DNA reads TGTGCCAGCATCGACAGCTTCTTAATGAACACTGAAGCTTTCTTT. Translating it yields CASIDSFLMNTEAFF.

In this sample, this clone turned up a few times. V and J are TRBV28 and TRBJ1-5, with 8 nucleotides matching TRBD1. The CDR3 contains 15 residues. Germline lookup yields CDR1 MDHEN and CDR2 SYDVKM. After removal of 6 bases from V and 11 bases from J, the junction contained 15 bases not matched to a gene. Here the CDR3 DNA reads TGTGCCAGCAGCCCCCTCGGGACAGGTCTAGGGACCCAGCATTTT. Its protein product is CASSPLGTGLGTQHF. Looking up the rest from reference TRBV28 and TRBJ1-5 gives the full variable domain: DVKVTQSSRYLVKRTGEKVFLECVQDMDHENMFWYRQDPGLGLRLIYFSYDVKMKEKGDIPEGYSVSREKKERFSLILESASTNQTSMYLCASSPLGTGLGTQHFGDGTRLSIL.

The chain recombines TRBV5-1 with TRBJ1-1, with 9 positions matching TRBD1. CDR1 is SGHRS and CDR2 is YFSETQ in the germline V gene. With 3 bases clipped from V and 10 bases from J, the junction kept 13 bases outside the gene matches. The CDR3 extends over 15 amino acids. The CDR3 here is CASSSRDRDGGRAFF. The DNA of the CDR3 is TGCGCCAGCAGCTCCCGGGACAGGGACGGTGGTAGAGCTTTCTTT.